The clone carrying this T cell receptor beta chain was seen ten or more times. The antigen is undetermined. Orbital computed tomography, thyroid ultrasound, serum thyroxine and TRAb, and clinical symptoms together informed the diagnoses. This CDR3 is 15 amino acids long. Germline V gene lookup returns CDR1 DFQATT and CDR2 SNEGSKA (reference sequence). V lost 5 bases, J lost 6 bases, and 14 bases stayed unmatched. This sample was taken from a study of T cells in Graves' hyperthyroidism and ophthalmopathy. Study outcomes and limitations: The model made its ophthalmopathy prediction, and onset followed a median approximately 6.5 months later. Most thyroid-expanded clonotypes above 0.001 were also found in blood.

There were TCR beta CDR3 regions amplified from RNA transcripts. RT-PCR in the first round (using the HTBI primer set) targeted the TCR CDR3. TCRdb reprocessed the multiplex PCR reads with MiXCR, giving one entry per CDR3 protein. Here the sample spans under 450,000 distinct CDR3 sequences, about 15% being singletons. The sequencing sample was made of blood. This TCR was sampled from a woman aged 25 to 39 with Graves' hyperthyroidism that later progressed to Graves' ophthalmopathy. The rearrangement links TRBV20-1 to TRBJ1-2; TRBD1 agrees at 8 bases. The CDR3 spells CSAGGDRQSRDGYTF. The CDR3 DNA reads as TGCAGTGCTGGGGGGGACAGGCAAAGTCGCGATGGCTACACCTTC.